One sample yielded the 22 T cell receptor beta chains listed below, sequenced in a study of shared clonotypes between healthy human individuals. Clones were read by immunoSEQ multiplex PCR, and TCRdb kept only the in-frame ones, dropping some. The sample has 2 million to 2.5 million clones, around 92% seen once. The sample comprised naive CD4+ T cells from PBMCs. Sample subset: CD45RA+ positively selected. These receptors originate from a man aged 18 to 35 in good health. Some clones in this sample may be carry-over from other donors' samples.

This sequence joins TRBV5-1 and TRBJ2-6; D not certain. V was cut by 4 bases and J by 0 bases, with 5 bases left in between. The CDR3 runs to 14 residues. CDR1 is SGHRS and CDR2 is YFSETQ in the germline V gene. The CDR3 loop is CASSQFSGANVLTF. DNA for the CDR3: TGCGCCAGCAGCCAGTTCTCTGGGGCCAACGTCCTGACTTTC. Combining the CDR3 with reference TRBV5-1 and TRBJ2-6 gives the whole variable domain KAGVTQTPRYLIKTRGQQVTLSCSPISGHRSVSWYQQTPGQGLQFLFEYFSETQRNKGNFPGRFSGRQFSNSRSEMNVSTLELGDSALYLCASSQFSGANVLTFGAGSRLTVL.

Details on this clone: Other DNA sequences within the sample encode an identical CDR3. CDR3 loop: CASSPLGQGGTDTQYF. DNA for the CDR3: TGTGCCAGCTCACCACTGGGACAGGGGGGCACAGATACGCAGTATTTT. V usage is TRBV18 and J usage is TRBJ2-3, with 11 bases matching TRBD1. In germline, CDR1 is KGHSH, CDR2 LQKENI. V lost 1 base, J lost 1 base, and 1 base stayed unmatched. The length of the CDR3 is 16 residues.

The rearrangement uses TRBV11-2 and TRBJ1-6; D may be TRBD1 (6 bases). The CDR3 loop spans 14 amino acids. Trimming took 5 bases from V and 10 from J, leaving 15 bases between them. CDR1 is SGHAT and CDR2 is FQNNGV in the germline V gene. CDR3 nucleotides: TGTGCCAGCAGCGGAGGGGGGAGCGGGTCACCCCTCCACTTT. Amino acid sequence: CASSGGGSGSPLHF.

The chain combines TRBV28 with TRBJ1-5; D remains unclear. V gave up 5 bases and J gave up 0 bases, with 23 bases separating them. Germline V gene data show CDR1 as MDHEN and CDR2 as SYDVKM. The CDR3 covers 19 residues. In nucleotides, the CDR3 is TGTGCCAGCAGTCCCCCGCGTAACAAGGGAATTCCTAGCAATCAGCCCCAGCATTTT. Its translation is CASSPPRNKGIPSNQPQHF.

The rearrangement uses TRBV7-3 and TRBJ2-3; TRBD2 agrees at 10 bases. This CDR3 region has 16 residues. Germline CDR1 is SGHTA and CDR2 is FQGTGA. Trimming took 5 bases from V and 4 from J; bases not matched to a gene: 9. The DNA of the CDR3 is TGTGCCAGCAGCCACGTGGCTAGCGGGAGACCAGATACGCAGTATTTT. This sequence encodes CASSHVASGRPDTQYF.

The chain couples TRBV6-5 to TRBJ2-7, with TRBD1 identical over 8 bases. Germline CDR1 MNHEY, CDR2 SVGAGI. V lost 6 bases, J lost 4 bases, and 8 bases stayed unmatched. The CDR3 extends over 14 amino acids. The CDR3 sequence is CASSRGQVTYEQYF. CDR3 sequence (DNA): TGTGCCAGCAGCAGGGGACAGGTCACATACGAGCAGTACTTC.

The chain carries TRBV5-1 and TRBJ2-2, with 12 bases matching TRBD2. The CDR3 extends over 16 amino acids. Germline loops: CDR1 SGHRS, CDR2 YFSETQ. V dropped 4 bases and J dropped 4; count of bases not matched to a gene: 5. The DNA for the CDR3 is TGCGCCAGCAGCAGTCTAGCGGGAGGGCCCACCGGGGAGCTGTTTTTT. It translates to CASSSLAGGPTGELFF.

The chain is built from TRBV10-3 and TRBJ2-7; TRBD1 is a possible D gene (5 bases). This CDR3 contains 12 residues. Germline values: CDR1 ENHRY, CDR2 SYGVKD. Trimming took off 4 bases at V and 5 bases at J, with 9 bases between the two ends. The CDR3: CAISGQPNEQYF. The CDR3 bases are TGTGCCATCAGTGGACAGCCCAACGAGCAGTACTTC.

The CDR3 DNA follows: TGTGCCAGCAGTTACAGGGGGCGCGTAAATGAGCAGTTCTTC. This sequence encodes CASSYRGRVNEQFF. This rearrangement joins TRBV2 to TRBJ2-1; TRBD1 agrees at 9 bases. V was pared by 5 bases and J by 7 bases, with 6 bases of the junction left unmatched. This CDR3 has 14 amino acids. CDR1 and CDR2 from the germline V gene are SNHLY and FYNNEI.

The V and J genes are TRBV18 and TRBJ2-5; D is tentatively TRBD1 or TRBD2 (5 bases each). Germline-derived CDR1 and CDR2 are KGHSH and LQKENI. The ends were cut back, 4 bases at V and 4 bases at J, with 13 bases in the middle. This CDR3 contains 14 residues. DNA of the CDR3: TGTGCCAGCTCACGTCAGGGTGGAGGAGAGACCCAGTACTTC. It encodes CASSRQGGGETQYF. Using reference TRBV18 and TRBJ2-5 for the parts outside the CDR3, the full variable domain is NAGVMQNPRHLVRRRGQEARLRCSPMKGHSHVYWYRQLPEEGLKFMVYLQKENIIDESGMPKERFSAEFPKEGPSILRIQQVVRGDSAAYFCASSRQGGGETQYFGPGTRLLVL.

The table lists this clone with a count of one. This chain links TRBV18 with TRBJ2-1; D not certain. CDR3 length equals 18 residues. The germline V gene has CDR1 KGHSH and CDR2 LQKENI. The ends were cut back, 3 bases at V and 0 bases at J, with 18 bases in the middle. The DNA of the CDR3 is TGTGCCAGCTCACCCCGGCCCTCTAACCCCGGCTCCTACAATGAGCAGTTCTTC. As protein: CASSPRPSNPGSYNEQFF.

The chain has TRBV6-6 and TRBJ2-5, with D perhaps matching TRBD1 or TRBD2 (5 bases each). V shed 2 bases and J shed 5 bases, with 12 bases lying between them. Germline values: CDR1 MNHNY, CDR2 SVGAGI (reference sequence). CDR3 length: 14 amino acids. The CDR3 here is CASSYRQGGETQYF. The CDR3 nucleotides are TGTGCCAGCAGTTACCGTCAGGGCGGGGAGACCCAGTACTTC.

This chain joins TRBV7-2 and TRBJ2-6; a possible D gene is TRBD1 (6 bases). Deletions cut 5 bases from V and 1 base from J, with 15 bases between. The CDR3 consists of 17 residues. The germline gives CDR1 SGHTA, CDR2 FQGNSA. The CDR3 coding sequence is TGTGCCAGCAGCCGTCTCAGGGGACCGTCTGGGGCCAACGTCCTGACTTTC. Translated, it gives CASSRLRGPSGANVLTF.

This chain uses TRBV5-4 with TRBJ2-7; no clear D gene. Germline CDR1 and CDR2: SGHNT and YYREEE (reference sequence). The V and J ends lost 5 bases and 2 bases respectively, with 11 bases between them. The CDR3 totals 13 residues. CDR3 coding DNA: TGTGCCAGCAGGACGGCCCCCGCCTACGAGCAGTACTTC. The encoded protein is CASRTAPAYEQYF.

The chain couples TRBV9 to TRBJ2-2, with D uncertain. The CDR3 sequence is 15 residues long. V was pared by 4 bases and J by 6 bases, with 16 bases between. Germline V lookup: CDR1 SGDLS, CDR2 YYNGEE. In nucleotides, the CDR3 is TGTGCCAGCAGCTCCCGAGGTCGTACAGCCGGGGAGCTGTTTTTT. This codes for CASSSRGRTAGELFF.

The genes are TRBV27 and TRBJ2-3; no definite D call. The CDR3 covers 16 residues. Germline CDR1 is MNHEY and CDR2 is SMNVEV (reference sequence). V was cut by 2 bases and J by 1 base, with 13 bases left in between. CDR3 residues: CASSLRTDLGTDTQYF. The CDR3 DNA sequence: TGTGCCAGCAGTTTACGAACGGATCTGGGCACAGATACGCAGTATTTT.

This chain uses TRBV6-5 with TRBJ2-1, with 11 bases that match TRBD2. The CDR3 runs to 16 residues. The junction had 6 bases not matched to a gene; V was cut back by 4 bases and J by 4 bases. Germline loops: CDR1 MNHEY, CDR2 SVGAGI. CDR3 bases: TGTGCCAGCAGTTCCACGCTAGCGGGAGGTTACAATGAGCAGTTCTTC. Amino acids: CASSSTLAGGYNEQFF.

J is TRBJ2-5 and V is TRBV27, with D possibly being TRBD1 (6 bases). Germline CDR1 reads MNHEY; CDR2 reads SMNVEV (reference sequence). Trimming took 2 bases from V and 5 from J, leaving 12 bases between them. The CDR3 runs to 14 residues. The CDR3 coding sequence is TGTGCCAGCAGTTTAAGGGGGTCGTGGGAGACCCAGTACTTC. Its translation is CASSLRGSWETQYF.

The gene calls are TRBV19 and TRBJ2-6; tentative D call: TRBD2 (5 bases). V gave up 5 bases and J gave up 0 bases, with 11 bases separating them. The CDR3 is 16 residues long. The V gene's germline CDR1 is LNHDA and CDR2 SQIVND (reference sequence). The CDR3 DNA reads TGTGCCAGTAGTCCCGAGCGGAGCTCTGGGGCCAACGTCCTGACTTTC. Encoded protein: CASSPERSSGANVLTF.

This sequence joins TRBV28 and TRBJ2-7; maybe TRBD1 (6 bases). The V and J ends lost 1 base and 0 bases respectively, with 13 bases between them. CDR1 and CDR2 from the germline V gene are MDHEN and SYDVKM. The CDR3 contains 16 residues. CDR3 nucleotides: TGTGCCAGCAGTTTATATACAGGGCCCTACTCCTACGAGCAGTACTTC. Amino acid sequence: CASSLYTGPYSYEQYF.

This rearrangement joins TRBV28 to TRBJ2-7, with 7 bases identical to TRBD1. Germline lookup yields CDR1 MDHEN and CDR2 SYDVKM. Trimming cost V 6 bases and J 2 bases; bases outside gene matches: 7. The CDR3 sequence is 14 residues long. CDR3 in amino acids: CASRAGTAAYEQYF. DNA of the CDR3: TGTGCCAGCAGGGCCGGGACAGCCGCCTACGAGCAGTACTTC.

This clone was detected a few times. V and J are TRBV28 and TRBJ2-7; maybe TRBD1 (5 bases). Per germline, CDR1 MDHEN and CDR2 SYDVKM. This CDR3 has 13 residues. V was shortened by 11 bases and J by 3 bases, with 17 bases between the two germline ends. For the CDR3, the DNA is TGTGCCCTGCTCGACTCCAGGGTCTACGAGCAGTACTTC. Translating it yields CALLDSRVYEQYF.